The 5 T cell receptor beta chains given below trace back to one sample, sequenced in a study of blood T cells in healthy people across ages. Through a sample-barcoded 5' primer and a J-beta primer mix, a second PCR was run for roughly 6 to 11 cycles. In TCRdb, the 5' RACE reads were re-called with MiXCR into one record per CDR3 protein. Here the sample spans 1,800,000 or so distinct CDR3 sequences, 39% being singletons. Source material: blood. The receptor set was obtained from a human donor in good health.

The CDR3 loop reads CASSSRPNYEQYF. CDR3 coding DNA: TGTGCCAGCAGTTCCAGACCGAACTACGAGCAGTACTTC. The rearrangement joins TRBV6-2 or TRBV6-3 to TRBJ2-5; D remains ambiguous. The DNA end favors TRBJ2-7, so the J call may be wrong. Germline V gene lookup returns CDR1 MNHEY and CDR2 SVGEGT. The CDR3 spans 13 residues.

This clonotype was recorded a few times. The V gene is TRBV7-2, the J gene TRBJ1-2; tentative D call: TRBD1 (6 bases). Trimming pared 8 bases from V and 2 bases from J, leaving 15 bases between. Germline CDR1 is SGHTA and CDR2 is FQGNSA. This CDR3 is 14 amino acids long. CDR3 amino acids: CASPTRGANYGYTF. The DNA for the CDR3 is TGTGCCAGCCCAACCAGGGGTGCCAACTATGGCTACACCTTC.

V usage is TRBV29-1 and J usage is TRBJ2-1; 9 nucleotides line up with TRBD1. Germline CDR1 is SQVTM and CDR2 is ANQGSEA. This CDR3 has 15 residues. Losses at the gene ends were 3 bases for V and 4 bases for J; bases not matched to a gene: 7. The CDR3 sequence is CSVDRGTGSYNEQFF. CDR3 bases: TGCAGCGTTGATAGAGGGACAGGGTCATACAATGAGCAGTTCTTC.

The J gene is TRBJ1-2, the V gene TRBV20-1; TRBD1 agrees at 7 bases. Trimming at V came to 0 bases and at J to 7 bases, leaving 14 bases not matched to a gene. Germline-derived CDR1 and CDR2 are DFQATT and SNEGSKA (reference sequence). The CDR3 length is 16 residues. This chain's CDR3 is CSARDLEDRSNTGYTF. CDR3 coding DNA: TGCAGTGCTAGAGATTTAGAGGACAGGTCTAATACTGGCTACACCTTC.

The chain joins TRBV20-1 to TRBJ2-5; 13 positions agree with TRBD2. Germline V CDR1 and CDR2: DFQATT, SNEGSKA (reference sequence). V dropped 4 bases and J dropped 1; count of bases not matched to a gene: 6. This CDR3 region has 16 residues. DNA for the CDR3: TGCAGTGCTACTCCGGGACTAGCGGGGACCCAAGAGACCCAGTACTTC. It encodes CSATPGLAGTQETQYF.